This is a list of T cell receptor beta chains from one sample in a study of patients and donors after allogeneic stem cell transplantation. TCRdb re-analysed the RT-PCR reads in MiXCR, keeping a single row per CDR3 protein. The table shows about a million distinct CDR3 sequences, with roughly 18% occurring only once. Sequenced sample: blood, either unsorted or a sorted T cell fraction (not recorded which). Source of these receptors: a human donor who was either an allogeneic HSCT recipient or a stem cell or donor lymphocyte infusion donor (not recorded which). It is not recorded whose cells these are; they may come from a transplant donor. CDR3s include the opening cysteine and the closing phenylalanine or tryptophan. Each record gives: V gene, CDR3 protein.

TRBV7-9 CASSYYRNVRGYTF
TRBV6-2/TRBV6-3 CASSRRDKDAYGYTF
TRBV25-1 CASSASGRVTDTQYF
TRBV12-3/TRBV12-4 CASSSTGLAQETQYF
TRBV20-1 CSAPKGQGGNQPQHF
TRBV29-1 CSVEYWAGDPMNTEAFF
TRBV7-2 CASSSGGGNTDTQYF
TRBV28 CASRSQGRGETQYF
TRBV6-1 CASSERQRSYNSPLHF
TRBV12-5 CASGFGSGWQETQYF
TRBV27 CASSPAAVYYNEQFF
TRBV20-1 CSARLGGSGFFYGYTF
TRBV4-2 CASSQDWSREKYGYTF
TRBV20-1 CSADQETQYF
TRBV20-1 CSAPSGGQETQYF
TRBV6-6 CASSPQGDEQYF
TRBV5-1 CASSLNREASQTQYF
TRBV7-8 CASSLYVGWETQYF
TRBV12-3/TRBV12-4 CASSFSTANQPQHF
TRBV7-6 CASSSTTNSNQPQHF
TRBV4-3 CASSQDGGGPGGDYGYTF
TRBV6-1 CASTRRGSNNEQFF
TRBV7-9 CASSSPSQGYGYTF
TRBV4-3 CASSTQTSGGADTQYF
TRBV9 CASSGAGDMSYEQYF
TRBV20-1 CSARDATGEAGYTF
TRBV2 CASSPSGGADNEQFF
TRBV12-3/TRBV12-4 CASRGRQGNTEAFF
TRBV5-1 CASKRTGARRGLTDTQYF
TRBV4-2 CASSQEARDRSYGYTF
TRBV18 CASSPVRGQETQYF
TRBV2 CASSELRSLYEQYF
TRBV6-5 CASSYLPLATNEKLFF
TRBV5-5 CASSTGTRGREQYF
TRBV4-1 CASSQVGFGQPYGYTF
TRBV12-3/TRBV12-4 CATLGNNYGYTF
TRBV5-6 CASSSDARMNTQYF
TRBV5-1 CASSPPRMEFSYNEQFF
TRBV9 CASSPGSRGGYEQYF
TRBV6-2/TRBV6-3 CASSYSAMAAYNEQFF
TRBV20-1 CSAPGQGIGNEQFF
TRBV2 CASSDRFNTEAFF
TRBV24-1 CATSDDRVDQPQHF
TRBV7-2 CASRLRGQGYTDTQYF
TRBV19 CASPSGRPGNTIYF
TRBV29-1 CSGRTGENTEAFF
TRBV11-2 CASSLDRGTTDTQYF